The 32 T cell receptor beta chains listed next were all sequenced from one sample in a study of blood T cell repertoires in COVID-19. Measured with immunoSEQ multiplex PCR; TCRdb has only the in-frame clones, and not every one. The table records about 210,000 clones, 86% of them present only once. Sequenced: PBMCs or T cells enriched from blood (not recorded which). The receptors were sampled from a woman aged 40-49 years in a cohort exposed to, infected with or recovered from COVID-19 (not recorded which).

The CDR3 sequence is CASSLVGQFSGNTIYF. In DNA form, the CDR3 reads TGCGCCAGCAGCTTGGTGGGACAGTTCTCTGGAAACACCATATATTTT. The J gene is TRBJ1-3, the V gene TRBV5-1; 7 nucleotides match TRBD1. Germline lookup yields CDR1 SGHRS and CDR2 YFSETQ. This CDR3 region has 16 residues. Trimming at V came to 0 bases and at J to 0 bases, leaving 3 bases not matched to a gene.

This chain connects TRBV7-9 to TRBJ2-1; 7 bases line up with TRBD1. CDR3 length: 12 amino acids. Germline trimming cut 11 bases from V and 4 bases from J; bases unmatched to any gene: 5. Germline V gene sequence: CDR1 SEHNR, CDR2 FQNEAQ (reference sequence). The CDR3 DNA sequence: TGTGCCGCCGGGACAGTTTACAATGAGCAGTTCTTC. Protein: CAAGTVYNEQFF.

The gene calls are TRBV5-1 and TRBJ1-1; no definite D call. This CDR3 is 12 amino acids long. CDR1 and CDR2 (germline): SGHRS, YFSETQ. The V end was cut by 2 bases, the J end by 12 bases, with 14 bases between. The CDR3 loop reads CASSFGGLGTFF. In DNA, the CDR3 is TGCGCCAGCAGCTTCGGAGGCTTGGGCACTTTCTTT.

This chain joins TRBV30 and TRBJ1-1; D is possibly TRBD1 (5 bases). V gave up 2 bases and J gave up 10 bases, with 14 bases separating them. The CDR3 runs 12 residues. Germline V CDR1 and CDR2: GTSNPN, SVGIG (reference sequence). CDR3 DNA sequence: TGTGCCTGGAGTACGACAGCCGTCAGAGCTTTCTTT. Protein product: CAWSTTAVRAFF.

This chain connects TRBV5-1 to TRBJ2-2, with D possibly matching TRBD2 (6 bases). V dropped 4 bases and J dropped 6 bases, with 13 bases sitting between them. The CDR3 runs to 14 residues. Germline V gene lookup returns CDR1 SGHRS and CDR2 YFSETQ. The CDR3: CASSGGVVAGELFF. As DNA, the CDR3 is TGCGCCAGCAGCGGAGGGGTTGTCGCCGGGGAGCTGTTTTTT.

The V call is TRBV6-2 or TRBV6-3, the J call TRBJ1-5, with no clear D. V was shortened by 5 bases and J by 6 bases, with 14 bases between the two germline ends. Germline assignment: CDR1 MNHEY and CDR2 SVGEGT. The CDR3 length is 14 residues. The CDR3 coding sequence is TGTGCCAGCAGTCACGGAGGAGGAGGTCAGCCCCAGCATTTT. Its translation: CASSHGGGGQPQHF.

J is TRBJ1-5 and V is TRBV11-2; perhaps TRBD1 as D (6 bases). V was clipped by 5 bases and J by 4 bases, with 24 bases between them. From germline, CDR1 is SGHAT and CDR2 FQNNGV. The CDR3 spans 18 residues. The CDR3 spells CASSPSGVQQGVNQPQHF. The DNA for the CDR3 is TGTGCCAGCAGCCCATCCGGTGTGCAACAGGGAGTTAATCAGCCCCAGCATTTT.

The rearrangement joins TRBV5-6 to TRBJ1-2; tentatively, D is TRBD1 (5 bases). The V end was cut by 4 bases, the J end by 8 bases, with 9 bases between. The CDR3 totals 11 residues. Germline loops: CDR1 SGHDT, CDR2 YYEEEE. The CDR3 sequence: CASSRDRGYTF. CDR3 coding DNA: TGTGCCAGCAGCAGAGACAGAGGCTACACCTTC.

Here the CDR3 reads CASSQDQGRTLLAKNIQYF. The CDR3 region has the DNA TGCGCCAGCAGCCAAGACCAAGGCCGGACTCTCTTAGCCAAAAACATTCAGTACTTC. The genes are TRBV4-1 and TRBJ2-4, with a possible D match to TRBD2 (5 bases). The CDR3 has 19 residues. V shed 0 bases and J shed 0 bases, with 18 bases lying between them. CDR1 is MGHRA and CDR2 is YSYEKL in the germline V gene.

V gene TRBV18 combines with J gene TRBJ1-3, with TRBD1 identical over 10 bases. V was clipped by 4 bases and J by 1 base; unmatched bases: 4. Germline V gene data show CDR1 as KGHSH and CDR2 as LQKENI. This CDR3 contains 16 residues. The CDR3 sequence is CASSQPGQGSGNTIYF. The CDR3 region has the DNA TGTGCCAGCTCACAACCGGGACAGGGGTCTGGAAACACCATATATTTT.

The rearrangement links TRBV7-8 to TRBJ1-3, with 10 bases matching TRBD1. CDR3 size: 19 residues. Germline CDR1 reads SGHVS; CDR2 reads FQNEAQ. With V trimmed by 2 bases and J by 0 bases, 10 bases remained unmatched. The CDR3 DNA sequence: TGTGCCAGCAGCTTACGCCCGGGACAGGGGCCGACCTCTGGAAACACCATATATTTT. Its translation: CASSLRPGQGPTSGNTIYF.

The V and J genes are TRBV27 and TRBJ2-2, with TRBD1 matching over 7 bases. This CDR3 is built from 15 residues. Germline CDR1 and CDR2: MNHEY and SMNVEV (reference sequence). Germline trimming cut 0 bases from V and 6 bases from J; bases unmatched to any gene: 4. CDR3 bases: TGTGCCAGCAGTTTATCGGGACAGCCCCCCGGGGAGCTGTTTTTT. It translates to CASSLSGQPPGELFF.

The rearrangement links TRBV30 to TRBJ2-5; tentative D call: TRBD2 (5 bases). This CDR3 is 14 amino acids long. Germline assignment: CDR1 GTSNPN and CDR2 SVGIG (reference sequence). The V end lost 3 bases, the J end lost 5 bases, and 16 bases lay between the germline ends. Here the CDR3 reads CAWRSGRELETQYF. In DNA, the CDR3 is TGTGCCTGGAGGAGCGGAAGGGAATTGGAGACCCAGTACTTC.

This clone appeared a single time. The rearrangement joins TRBV4-1 to TRBJ1-1, with no clear D. Germline V CDR1 and CDR2: MGHRA, YSYEKL. The CDR3 runs 15 residues. V was trimmed by 0 bases and J by 0 bases, leaving 8 bases between them. The CDR3 coding sequence is TGCGCCAGCAGCCAAGATGGCACCCTGAACACTGAAGCTTTCTTT. It specifies CASSQDGTLNTEAFF.

This sequence joins TRBV7-2 and TRBJ2-7; TRBD2 matches at 9 bases. Per germline, CDR1 SGHTA and CDR2 FQGNSA. V was clipped by 3 bases and J by 5 bases; unmatched bases: 20. The CDR3 is 19 amino acids. This chain's CDR3 is CASSFPRYTSRGTSHEQYF. In DNA, the CDR3 is TGTGCCAGCAGCTTCCCCAGGTACACAAGCAGGGGGACTAGCCACGAGCAGTACTTC.

The chain has TRBV19 and TRBJ2-7; 11 bases are shared with TRBD2. This CDR3 is built from 14 residues. Germline CDR1 LNHDA, CDR2 SQIVND (reference sequence). Trimming cost V 6 bases and J 5 bases; bases outside gene matches: 6. CDR3 nucleotides: TGTGCCAGTAGCCTAGCGGGAGGTACCCACGAGCAGTACTTC. Protein sequence: CASSLAGGTHEQYF.

This chain joins TRBV7-9 and TRBJ2-7; 9 bases are shared with TRBD1. Germline V gives CDR1 SEHNR, CDR2 FQNEAQ (reference sequence). This CDR3 spans 14 amino acids. The V segment lost 5 bases and the J segment 5 bases; nucleotides outside the gene matches: 7. The CDR3 DNA follows: TGTGCCAGCAGCCTGGGACAGGGCACAGACGAGCAGTACTTC. Its protein product is CASSLGQGTDEQYF.

The chain carries TRBV29-1 and TRBJ2-1; 11 positions match TRBD2. Trimming at V came to 1 base and at J to 0 bases, leaving 17 bases not matched to a gene. This CDR3 spans 21 amino acids. From germline, CDR1 is SQVTM and CDR2 ANQGSEA. Here the CDR3 reads CSVEGQLAGALYESSYNEQFF. In DNA form, the CDR3 reads TGCAGCGTTGAAGGGCAACTAGCGGGGGCCCTATACGAAAGCTCCTACAATGAGCAGTTCTTC.

The chain links TRBV7-2 to TRBJ2-3; TRBD2 matches 10 bases. V was pared by 5 bases and J by 7 bases, with 12 bases of the junction left unmatched. Germline values: CDR1 SGHTA, CDR2 FQGNSA. The CDR3 spans 16 residues. CDR3 nucleotide sequence: TGTGCCAGCAGCCGTACTAGCGGGATACCCCCAAATACGCAGTATTTT. This encodes CASSRTSGIPPNTQYF.

V and J are TRBV7-2 and TRBJ1-2; 9 bases are a match to TRBD1. Trimming took 3 bases from V and 4 from J; bases not matched to a gene: 6. The CDR3 is 15 residues long. Germline V gene data show CDR1 as SGHTA and CDR2 as FQGNSA. The CDR3 sequence is CASSFGGTGPYGYTF. CDR3 DNA sequence: TGTGCCAGCAGCTTCGGCGGGACAGGGCCCTATGGCTACACCTTC.

The chain recombines TRBV19 with TRBJ2-1; 7 bases are shared with TRBD1. The V and J ends lost 2 bases and 4 bases, in that order; junction bases with no gene match: 8. The CDR3 loop spans 16 amino acids. Germline assignment: CDR1 LNHDA and CDR2 SQIVND (reference sequence). The CDR3 sequence is CASSIRSAGGYNEQFF. CDR3 nucleotides: TGTGCCAGTAGTATAAGGTCGGCAGGGGGTTACAATGAGCAGTTCTTC.

There are a few counts of this clone. The chain is built from TRBV3-1 (or the pseudogene TRBV3-2) and TRBJ1-2; 7 bases are shared with TRBD1. V was pared by 2 bases and J by 8 bases, with 17 bases of the junction left unmatched. From germline, CDR1 is LGHDT and CDR2 YNNKEL (reference sequence). This CDR3 is 17 amino acids long. The CDR3 DNA follows: TGTGCCAGCAGCCAACTTGGAGCGTCAGGGGGATCGGAGGGCTACACCTTC. It translates to CASSQLGASGGSEGYTF.

The CDR3 DNA reads TGTGCCAGCAGTGAAGGAGGGACTATTTGGAATGAGCAGTTCTTC. Translated: CASSEGGTIWNEQFF. The genes are TRBV2 and TRBJ2-1; 7 nucleotides match TRBD2. V lost 1 base to trimming and J lost 7 bases; unmatched junction nucleotides: 7. CDR3 size: 15 residues. Germline lookup yields CDR1 SNHLY and CDR2 FYNNEI.

V usage is TRBV9 and J usage is TRBJ2-3, with a weak D call TRBD1 (6 bases). Deletions cut 3 bases from V and 0 bases from J, with 8 bases between. This CDR3 contains 14 residues. Germline CDR1 reads SGDLS; CDR2 reads YYNGEE. The CDR3 here is CASSGTESTDTQYF. Here the CDR3 DNA reads TGTGCCAGCAGCGGGACAGAGAGCACAGATACGCAGTATTTT. Looking up the rest from reference TRBV9 and TRBJ2-3 gives the full variable domain: DSGVTQTPKHLITATGQRVTLRCSPRSGDLSVYWYQQSLDQGLQFLIQYYNGEERAKGNILERFSAQQFPDLHSELNLSSLELGDSALYFCASSGTESTDTQYFGPGTRLTVL.

V is TRBV27 and J is TRBJ2-3; 8 nucleotides agree with TRBD2. From germline, CDR1 is MNHEY and CDR2 SMNVEV (reference sequence). The CDR3 sequence is 21 residues long. Trimming took 0 bases from V and 4 from J; bases not matched to a gene: 21. CDR3 amino acids: CASSLSLLGVVAGPFPDTQYF. For the CDR3, the DNA is TGTGCCAGCAGTTTATCGTTACTGGGGGTGGTAGCGGGACCCTTCCCAGATACGCAGTATTTT.

The chain recombines TRBV27 with TRBJ2-7; D is possibly TRBD2 (6 bases). The V gene's germline CDR1 is MNHEY and CDR2 SMNVEV (reference sequence). V shed 7 bases and J shed 0 bases, with 16 bases lying between them. This CDR3 is 15 amino acids long. The CDR3 nucleotides are TGTGCCAGCATGTTCAGGGTCGGGAGCTCCTACGAGCAGTACTTC. Its translation is CASMFRVGSSYEQYF.

This chain uses TRBV7-9 with TRBJ2-7; 7 nucleotides line up with TRBD1. Per germline, CDR1 SEHNR and CDR2 FQNEAQ (reference sequence). CDR3 length: 16 residues. The junction had 13 bases not matched to a gene; V was cut back by 6 bases and J by 2 bases. The CDR3 bases are TGTGCCAGCAGTATACAGGGGAAAGGTGGAACCTACGAGCAGTACTTC. Its translation: CASSIQGKGGTYEQYF.

The genes are TRBV5-1 and TRBJ2-7; TRBD1 agrees at 7 bases. V dropped 7 bases and J dropped 3; count of bases not matched to a gene: 16. Germline assignment: CDR1 SGHRS and CDR2 YFSETQ. The CDR3 consists of 16 residues. This CDR3 reads CASAKPEDRNNYEQYF. The CDR3 coding sequence is TGCGCCAGCGCCAAACCGGAGGACAGGAATAACTACGAGCAGTACTTC.

This clone appeared once. The genes are TRBV7-8 and TRBJ2-7; D perhaps matches TRBD2 (6 bases). Germline values: CDR1 SGHVS, CDR2 FQNEAQ. There are 14 residues in the CDR3. V lost 5 bases and J lost 5, with 16 bases in between. CDR3 in amino acids: CASSNKRVADEQYF. For the CDR3, the DNA is TGTGCCAGCAGCAACAAAAGGGTAGCGGACGAGCAGTACTTC.

The chain links TRBV2 to TRBJ2-1, with TRBD2 matching over 10 bases. Germline V gene data show CDR1 as SNHLY and CDR2 as FYNNEI. The CDR3 extends over 15 amino acids. V dropped 7 bases and J dropped 5; count of bases not matched to a gene: 8. The DNA for the CDR3 is TGTGCCAGCATCGAAGCGGGAGGGAGTCACAATGAGCAGTTCTTC. Its translation: CASIEAGGSHNEQFF. The variable domain in full, completed from reference TRBV2 and TRBJ2-1, reads EPEVTQTPSHQVTQMGQEVILRCVPISNHLYFYWYRQILGQKVEFLVSFYNNEISEKSEIFDDQFSVERPDGSNFTLKIRSTKLEDSAMYFCASIEAGGSHNEQFFGPGTRLTVL.

This chain links TRBV19 with TRBJ2-2; TRBD2 aligns across 14 bases. CDR3 length: 19 residues. Trimming took 3 bases from V and 0 from J; bases not matched to a gene: 6. Germline V gene lookup returns CDR1 LNHDA and CDR2 SQIVND (reference sequence). CDR3 sequence: CASSMWGLAGASNTGELFF. CDR3 bases: TGTGCCAGTAGTATGTGGGGACTAGCGGGAGCCTCGAACACCGGGGAGCTGTTTTTT.

In nucleotides, the CDR3 is TGTGCCAGCAGCTTAAGGGGCGGGAGGGGTCTCACAGATACGCAGTATTTT. Translation: CASSLRGGRGLTDTQYF. V usage is TRBV7-2 and J usage is TRBJ2-3; 9 positions agree with TRBD2. The CDR3 contains 17 residues. Losses at the gene ends were 2 bases for V and 2 bases for J; bases not matched to a gene: 8. Looked up from germline, CDR1 is SGHTA and CDR2 is FQGNSA. The whole variable domain, filled in from reference TRBV7-2 and TRBJ2-3, reads GAGVSQSPSNKVTEKGKDVELRCDPISGHTALYWYRQSLGQGLEFLIYFQGNSAPDKSGLPSDRFSAERTGGSVSTLTIQRTQQEDSAVYLCASSLRGGRGLTDTQYFGPGTRLTVL.